A selection of T cell receptor beta chains follows, all from one sample in a study of CD8 T cells in Susac syndrome. TCRdb processed the immunoSEQ multiplex PCR reads anew with MiXCR; each CDR3 protein has one entry. This sample carries around 300,000 distinct CDR3 sequences, over 75% of them seen once, and the ten largest clones take 0.18%. Sequences were obtained from CD8+ T cells from PBMCs. Receptor source: a human donor with multiple sclerosis. Both conserved end residues are part of each CDR3. A D gene is named only where the DNA matches it firmly. The size entry is marked missing in some rows and otherwise reads once, few, many or a size class.

TRBJ2-2 | once | TRBV6-5 | - | TGTGCCAGCAGTTACGCGCTCACCGGGGAGCTGTTTTTT | CASSYALTGELFF
TRBJ2-7 | once | TRBV28 | - | TGTGCCAGTGGCCTGAACGAGCAGTACTTC | CASGLNEQYF
TRBJ1-2 | - | TRBV2 | - | TGTGCCAGCAGTGGCCAACAGGGTACAGGCTATGGCTACACCTTC | CASSGQQGTGYGYTF
TRBJ1-1 | once | TRBV10-3 | - | TGTGCCATCAGGGGGGGGAACACTGAAGCTTTCTTT | CAIRGGNTEAFF
TRBJ2-1 | - | TRBV5-4 | TRBD2 | TGTGCCAGCAGCTTGGGGGGACTAGCGAGCCCCTACAATGAGCAGTTCTTC | CASSLGGLASPYNEQFF
TRBJ2-7 | once | TRBV4-3 | - | TGCGCCAGCAGCCAAGATGAAGGAAACCACTACGAGCAGTACTTC | CASSQDEGNHYEQYF
TRBJ2-7 | - | TRBV6-5 | - | TGTGCCAGCAGACCTACAGGGTTCCACGAGCAGTACTTC | CASRPTGFHEQYF
TRBJ2-5 | - | TRBV3-1 | - | TGTGCCAGCAGCCAAGATTTAGAAGAGACCCAGTACTTC | CASSQDLEETQYF
TRBJ2-1 | - | TRBV9 | TRBD2 | TGTGCCAGCAGCCAACCGACTAGCGGGATCTGGGGTTACAATGAGCAGTTCTTC | CASSQPTSGIWGYNEQFF
TRBJ2-1 | - | TRBV6-2/TRBV6-3 | TRBD2 | TGTGCCAGCGCGGGAGAATCCTACAATGAGCAGTTCTTC | CASAGESYNEQFF
TRBJ2-4 | - | TRBV20-1 | TRBD2 | TGCAGTGCTAGACCCTGGGGAGCTAGCGGGAGTAACATTCAGTACTTC | CSARPWGASGSNIQYF
TRBJ1-1 | once | TRBV28 | - | TGTGCCAGCAGGATTTGGGGGGGGCAGACTGAAGCTTTCTTT | CASRIWGGQTEAFF
TRBJ2-2 | once | TRBV10-2 | - | TGCGCCAGCAGTGAGTCGGTGGGTGGAGGACTATCCAACACCGGGGAGCTGTTTTTT | CASSESVGGGLSNTGELFF
TRBJ2-7 | - | TRBV5-1 | - | TGCGCCAGCAGCTTGGAGATTGGCATCTACGGGCAGTACTTC | CASSLEIGIYGQYF
TRBJ2-3 | - | TRBV9 | TRBD2 | TGTGCCAGCAGCTCCCCAGGACTAGCGGGGGCCCCAGATACGCAGTATTTT | CASSSPGLAGAPDTQYF
TRBJ2-1 | - | TRBV4-3 | TRBD1 | TGCGCCAGCACCCCAGAACAGGGGGCCCCCTACAATGAGCAGTTCTTC | CASTPEQGAPYNEQFF
TRBJ1-2 | - | TRBV2 | - | TGTGCCAGCAGCAACAGGGTTGGCTATGGCTACACCTTC | CASSNRVGYGYTF
TRBJ1-2 | - | TRBV20-1 | TRBD1 | TGCAGTGCTCCGCCCGGGACAGCTACTAACTATGGCTACACCTTC | CSAPPGTATNYGYTF
TRBJ2-7 | - | TRBV19 | - | TGTGCCAGTAGTATGTCCCTGTTGGGGGCTTACGAGCAGTACTTC | CASSMSLLGAYEQYF
TRBJ2-2 | - | TRBV9 | - | TGTGCCAGCAGCGCCTCCGGGACGAACACCGGGGAGCTGTTTTTT | CASSASGTNTGELFF
TRBJ2-2 | - | TRBV19 | TRBD1 | TGTGCCAGTAGTCAACCGGGACAGGGTACCGGGGAGCTGTTTTTT | CASSQPGQGTGELFF
TRBJ2-5 | few | TRBV6-2/TRBV6-3 | - | TGTGCCAGCAGTTACTCGACAGATTATCTTCAAGAGACCCAGTACTTC | CASSYSTDYLQETQYF
TRBJ2-7 | - | TRBV27 | - | TGTGCCAGCAAGACGAGCCGTTCCCCCTACGAGCAGTACTTC | CASKTSRSPYEQYF
TRBJ2-4 | - | TRBV6-6 | - | TGTGCCAGCAGTTACCCCGGGGAGGGGGGGGAAAACATTCAGTACTTC | CASSYPGEGGENIQYF
TRBJ1-2 | - | TRBV30 | - | TGTGCCTGGAGTCCTCCCGGGACGGAGTTTTATGGCTACACCTTC | CAWSPPGTEFYGYTF
TRBJ1-4 | - | TRBV19 | TRBD1 | TGTGCCAGTATTGGGGACAGTCTTGAAAAACTGTTTTTT | CASIGDSLEKLFF
TRBJ2-3 | - | TRBV27 | - | TGTGCCAGCAGGCAACTAAGTACAGATACGCAGTATTTT | CASRQLSTDTQYF
TRBJ2-6 | - | TRBV12-3/TRBV12-4 | - | TGTGCCAGCCAGGACTCTGGGGCCAACGTCCTGACTTTC | CASQDSGANVLTF
TRBJ2-7 | once | TRBV20-1 | TRBD2 | TGCAGTGCGCGAACTAGCGGGAGAGTGTCCGAGCAGTACTTC | CSARTSGRVSEQYF
TRBJ2-3 | - | TRBV11-2 | TRBD1 | TGTGCCAGCAGCTTATGGGGCCTCAGGGGGCGGTCGACAGATACGCAGTATTTT | CASSLWGLRGRSTDTQYF
TRBJ2-2 | once | TRBV23-1 | TRBD2 | TGCGCCAGCAAAGGACTAGCGATGAACACCGGGGAGCTGTTTTTT | CASKGLAMNTGELFF
TRBJ1-1 | - | TRBV12-3/TRBV12-4 | - | TGTGCCAGCAGCTTTAGACTTGAGGACACTGAAGCTTTCTTT | CASSFRLEDTEAFF
TRBJ1-1 | - | TRBV27 | TRBD1 | TGTGCCAGCAGTTTATCGGGACAGGCGGCAGCTTTCTTT | CASSLSGQAAAFF
TRBJ1-2 | - | TRBV7-9 | TRBD1 | TGTGCCAGCAGCTTAGTAGGGACAGCGCCTTTGGGCTACACCTTC | CASSLVGTAPLGYTF
TRBJ2-7 | - | TRBV6-2/TRBV6-3 | - | TGTGCCAGCAGTTACATGGGGGAGCTCTACGAGCAGTACTTC | CASSYMGELYEQYF
TRBJ2-3 | once | TRBV7-9 | - | TGTGCCAGCCAAGAAATCAGGGGAGAACCAGATACGCAGTATTTT | CASQEIRGEPDTQYF
TRBJ2-5 | - | TRBV20-1 | - | TGCAGTGCTAGAGATATAGGCAGCATTCAAGAGACCCAGTACTTC | CSARDIGSIQETQYF
TRBJ1-2 | - | TRBV7-9 | - | TGTGCCAGCAGCTTACCCTGGGACAATGCTAACTATGGCTACACCTTC | CASSLPWDNANYGYTF
TRBJ2-7 | - | TRBV7-2 | - | TGTGCCAGCGAAAAGGACAGCTACGAGCAGTACTTC | CASEKDSYEQYF
TRBJ1-1 | - | TRBV7-9 | - | TGTGCCAGCAGCTCCTATAGGGCGGGTCGGGACATGAACACTGAAGCTTTCTTT | CASSSYRAGRDMNTEAFF
TRBJ2-7 | - | TRBV29-1 | - | TGCAGCGTTGTAAGAAAACCCTACGAGCAGTACTTC | CSVVRKPYEQYF
TRBJ2-7 | - | TRBV2 | TRBD1 | TGTGCCAGCAGTGATCCCTCTGGACAGGGAGCCTACGAGCAGTACTTC | CASSDPSGQGAYEQYF
TRBJ1-2 | once | TRBV7-9 | - | TGTGCCAGCAGCTTAGTAGGAGCCTATGGCTACACCTTC | CASSLVGAYGYTF
TRBJ2-1 | - | TRBV6-2/TRBV6-3 | TRBD2 | TGTGCCAGCAGTTTTAGCGGGGGGCCGATCTCCTACAATGAGCAGTTCTTC | CASSFSGGPISYNEQFF
TRBJ1-2 | - | TRBV4-2 | - | TGTGCCAGCAGCCAAGATCCCTTTGGGGAAGGGGTTTTTGGCTACACCTTC | CASSQDPFGEGVFGYTF
TRBJ1-1 | once | TRBV12-3/TRBV12-4 | - | TGTGCCAGCGTCCTCGGGGGTTTCGCTGAAGCTTTCTTT | CASVLGGFAEAFF
TRBJ1-1 | - | TRBV6-5 | - | TGTGCCAGCAGTTACTCCGCCTCCGGGAACACTGAAGCTTTCTTT | CASSYSASGNTEAFF
TRBJ2-3 | - | TRBV7-2 | - | TGTGCCAGCCCTTCGCCGGGGGCCCCAGATACGCAGTATTTT | CASPSPGAPDTQYF
TRBJ2-7 | - | TRBV4-2 | - | TGTGCCAGCAGCCCCGAGGATAGACCCTACGAGCAGTACTTC | CASSPEDRPYEQYF
TRBJ1-2 | - | TRBV7-2 | - | TGTGCCAGCAGCTTAGTTCCCGGGGACTATGGCTACACCTTC | CASSLVPGDYGYTF
TRBJ2-5 | few | TRBV5-1 | - | TGCGCCAGCAGCTTGGAGGACACGGGGCCGGGGGAGACCCAGTACTTC | CASSLEDTGPGETQYF
TRBJ2-2 | - | TRBV18 | - | TGTGCCAGCTCACCTCCCAGTACGAACACCGGGGAGCTGTTTTTT | CASSPPSTNTGELFF
TRBJ2-3 | - | TRBV20-1 | TRBD2 | TGCAGTGCTAGCCATCTAGCGGGAGCTCTCAATACGCAGTATTTT | CSASHLAGALNTQYF
TRBJ2-5 | - | TRBV5-6 | TRBD2 | TGTGCCAGCAGCGCGTCGGGACTAGCGGGGGAAACCCAGTACTTC | CASSASGLAGETQYF
TRBJ2-1 | - | TRBV29-1 | TRBD1 | TGCAGCGTTGAAGAAGGACAGGACAGCCTATACGGTGAGCAGTTCTTC | CSVEEGQDSLYGEQFF